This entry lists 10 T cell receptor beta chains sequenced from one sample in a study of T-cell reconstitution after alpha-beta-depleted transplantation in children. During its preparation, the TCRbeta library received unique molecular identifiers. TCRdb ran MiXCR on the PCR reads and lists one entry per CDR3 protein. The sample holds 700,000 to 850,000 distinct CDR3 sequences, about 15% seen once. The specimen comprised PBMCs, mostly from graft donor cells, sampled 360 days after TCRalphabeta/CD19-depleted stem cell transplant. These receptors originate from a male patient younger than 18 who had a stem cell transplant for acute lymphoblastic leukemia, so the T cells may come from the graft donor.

Here the CDR3 DNA reads TGTGCCAGCAGCGGTGGGAACAGGGGTGGCTATGGCTACACCTTC. This gives the protein CASSGGNRGGYGYTF. The genes are TRBV9 and TRBJ1-2, with 7 nucleotides matching TRBD1. Trimming removed 3 bases from V and 4 bases from J; junction bases left unmatched: 9. The CDR3 is 15 amino acids. Germline lookup yields CDR1 SGDLS and CDR2 YYNGEE. The full variable domain, rest sourced from reference TRBV9 and TRBJ1-2, is DSGVTQTPKHLITATGQRVTLRCSPRSGDLSVYWYQQSLDQGLQFLIQYYNGEERAKGNILERFSAQQFPDLHSELNLSSLELGDSALYFCASSGGNRGGYGYTFGSGTRLTVV.

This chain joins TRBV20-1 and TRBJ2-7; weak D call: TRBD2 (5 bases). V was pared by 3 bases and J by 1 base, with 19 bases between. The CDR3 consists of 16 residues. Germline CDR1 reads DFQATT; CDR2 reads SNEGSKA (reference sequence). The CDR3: CSASLIARDFSYEQYF. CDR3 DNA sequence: TGCAGTGCTAGTTTAATAGCGCGCGATTTTTCCTACGAGCAGTACTTC.

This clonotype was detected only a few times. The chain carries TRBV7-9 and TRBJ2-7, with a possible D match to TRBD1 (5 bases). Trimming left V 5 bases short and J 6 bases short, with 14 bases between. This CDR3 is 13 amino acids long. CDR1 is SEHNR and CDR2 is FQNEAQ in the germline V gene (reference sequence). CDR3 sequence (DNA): TGTGCCAGCAGCCAACGAGACAGTTTCGAGCAGTACTTC. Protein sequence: CASSQRDSFEQYF.

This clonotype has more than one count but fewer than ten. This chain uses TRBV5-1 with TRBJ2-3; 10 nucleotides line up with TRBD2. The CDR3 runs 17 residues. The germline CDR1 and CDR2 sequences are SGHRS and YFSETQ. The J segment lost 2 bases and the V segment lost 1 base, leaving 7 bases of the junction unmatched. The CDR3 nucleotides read TGCGCCAGCAGCTTGTCCTCTAGCGGGAGAGCCACAGATACGCAGTATTTT. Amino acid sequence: CASSLSSSGRATDTQYF.

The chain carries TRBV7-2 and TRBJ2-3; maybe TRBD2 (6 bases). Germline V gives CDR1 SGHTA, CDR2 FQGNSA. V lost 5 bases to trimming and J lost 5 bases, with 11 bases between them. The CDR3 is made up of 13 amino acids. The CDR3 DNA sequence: TGTGCCAGCAGCCTCTTCGGGGGAGATACGCAGTATTTT. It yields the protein CASSLFGGDTQYF.

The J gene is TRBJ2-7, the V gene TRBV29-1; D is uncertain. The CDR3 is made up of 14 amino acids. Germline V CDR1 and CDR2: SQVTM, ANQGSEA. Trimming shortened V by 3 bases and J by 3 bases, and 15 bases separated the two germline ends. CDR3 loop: CSVEVPLGRYEQYF. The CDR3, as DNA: TGCAGCGTTGAGGTCCCTCTGGGTCGCTACGAGCAGTACTTC.

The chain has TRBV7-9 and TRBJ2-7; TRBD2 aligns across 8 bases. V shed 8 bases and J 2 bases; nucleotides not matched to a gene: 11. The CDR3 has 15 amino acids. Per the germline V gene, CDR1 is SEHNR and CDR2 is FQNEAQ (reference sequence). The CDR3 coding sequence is TGTGCCAGCGGTCGGCCGGGACTAGAGACCTACGAGCAGTACTTC. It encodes CASGRPGLETYEQYF.

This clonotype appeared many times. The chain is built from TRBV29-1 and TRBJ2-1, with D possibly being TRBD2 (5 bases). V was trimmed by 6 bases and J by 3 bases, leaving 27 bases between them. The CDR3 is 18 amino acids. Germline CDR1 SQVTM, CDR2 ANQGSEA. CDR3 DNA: TGCAGCGTCCTAGGGCGGAGGTTAGGGCTAGGGATCTACAATGAGCAGTTCTTC. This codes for CSVLGRRLGLGIYNEQFF.

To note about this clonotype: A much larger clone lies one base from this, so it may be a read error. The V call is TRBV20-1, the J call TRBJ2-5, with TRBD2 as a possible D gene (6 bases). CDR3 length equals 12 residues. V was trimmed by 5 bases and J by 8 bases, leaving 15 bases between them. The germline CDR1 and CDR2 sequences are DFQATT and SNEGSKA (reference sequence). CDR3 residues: CSARRRVDTQYF. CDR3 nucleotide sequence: TGCAGTGCTCGTCGGAGGGTGGATACCCAGTACTTC.

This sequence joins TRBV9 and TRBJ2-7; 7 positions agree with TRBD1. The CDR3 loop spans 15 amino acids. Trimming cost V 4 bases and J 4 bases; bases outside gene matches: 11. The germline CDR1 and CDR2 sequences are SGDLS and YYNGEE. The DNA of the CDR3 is TGTGCCAGCAGCCCCAGGGACAGCTCGACTTACGAGCAGTACTTC. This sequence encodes CASSPRDSSTYEQYF.